These T cell receptor beta chains were read from a single sample in a study of T cell changes during pregnancy in multiple sclerosis. Sequenced by immunoSEQ multiplex PCR; TCRdb stores in-frame clones only, minus some. The sample consists of some 41,000 clones, approximately 94% of them appearing once. Specimen: CD8+ T cells from peripheral blood mononuclear cells, collected in the third trimester of pregnancy. The receptors shown here come from a female donor with multiple sclerosis, enrolled in a pregnancy study. Both conserved end residues are part of each CDR3. A D gene is named only where the DNA matches it firmly. Clone size is shown for a subset of rows, as once, few, many or a class of expanded clone.

size	V	D	J	CDR3	DNA
NA	TRBV28	TRBD2	TRBJ2-1	CASSPWTSGSNEQFF	TGTGCCAGCAGCCCATGGACTAGCGGGAGCAATGAGCAGTTCTTC
NA	TRBV15	TRBD1	TRBJ2-7	CATSRGGQDEQYF	TGTGCCACCAGCAGAGGCGGACAGGACGAGCAGTACTTC
NA	TRBV29-1	NA	TRBJ2-1	CSVEGRIPDEQFF	TGCAGCGTTGAGGGCAGGATTCCCGATGAGCAGTTCTTC
NA	TRBV5-1	NA	TRBJ2-7	CASKSQVSSYEQYF	TGCGCCAGCAAGAGTCAGGTGAGCTCCTACGAGCAGTACTTC
NA	TRBV7-2	TRBD1	TRBJ2-7	CASSVWDRVTYEQYF	TGTGCCAGCAGCGTATGGGACAGGGTGACCTACGAGCAGTACTTC
once	TRBV15	NA	TRBJ2-5	CVTSRWGLAQETQYF	TGTGTCACCAGCAGGTGGGGACTCGCTCAAGAGACCCAGTACTTC
NA	TRBV7-9	TRBD2	TRBJ2-5	CASSPRTSGRGETQYF	TGTGCCAGCAGCCCCCGGACTAGCGGGAGGGGTGAGACCCAGTACTTC
NA	TRBV10-3	NA	TRBJ2-7	CAISDGTSYEQYF	TGTGCCATCAGTGACGGGACAAGCTACGAGCAGTACTTC
NA	TRBV20-1	NA	TRBJ1-2	CSAAKGHGYTF	TGCAGTGCGGCCAAGGGGCATGGCTACACCTTC
NA	TRBV5-1	NA	TRBJ2-2	CASSLVPGTGELFF	TGCGCCAGCAGCTTGGTGCCCGGGACCGGGGAGCTGTTTTTT
NA	TRBV4-1	NA	TRBJ1-1	CASSSPTGGWNTEAFF	TGCGCCAGCAGCTCCCCGACGGGAGGATGGAACACTGAAGCTTTCTTT
NA	TRBV6-5	NA	TRBJ2-1	CASSYSGAEQFF	TGTGCCAGCAGTTACTCAGGGGCTGAGCAGTTCTTC